The 24 T cell receptor beta chains below come from one sample, sequenced in a study of identical twins. One entry per CDR3 protein, called by TCRdb with MiXCR from the 5' RACE reads. Seen here are under 900,000 distinct CDR3 sequences, 9% to 15% observed once, and the top ten hold under 2%. This same sample was also part of a study on yellow fever vaccine responses in identical twins.

Material for sequencing was PBMCs. Receptor source: a woman younger than 35 in good health.

This clonotype has a handful of counts. The V gene is TRBV7-6, the J gene TRBJ2-6; D may be TRBD1 (6 bases). CDR3 length: 13 amino acids. Germline assignment: CDR1 SGHVS and CDR2 FNYEAQ. The germline V and J ends were trimmed by 4 bases and 8 bases, with 9 bases remaining between them. The CDR3 reads CASSSQGTNVLTF. The CDR3 nucleotides are TGTGCCAGCAGCTCTCAGGGGACCAACGTCCTGACTTTC. The variable domain in full, completed from reference TRBV7-6 and TRBJ2-6, reads GAGVSQSPRYKVTKRGQDVALRCDPISGHVSLYWYRQALGQGPEFLTYFNYEAQQDKSGLPNDRFSAERPEGSISTLTIQRTEQRDSAMYRCASSSQGTNVLTFGAGSRLTVL.

This clonotype was counted a few times. The CDR3 bases are TGTGCCAGCAGCTTACTAGCGGGATTAGAGACCCAGTACTTC. Its translation: CASSLLAGLETQYF. The V gene is TRBV7-2, the J gene TRBJ2-5, with 9 bases identical to TRBD2. Germline V gene sequence: CDR1 SGHTA, CDR2 FQGNSA. J was trimmed by 4 bases and V by 2 bases; bases with no gene match: 2. The CDR3 runs 14 residues.

This clonotype occurred many times. The genes are TRBV15 and TRBJ2-1; 9 bases fit TRBD1. The CDR3 contains 13 residues. Germline CDR1 is LNHNV and CDR2 is YYDKDF (reference sequence). V lost 8 bases and J lost 7; bases outside the gene matches: 6. CDR3 in amino acids: CATRDRDLNEQFF. In DNA, the CDR3 is TGTGCCACCCGGGACAGGGACCTGAATGAGCAGTTCTTC.

The chain uses TRBV7-9 and TRBJ2-3, with 8 nucleotides matching TRBD2. This CDR3 comprises 17 residues. V shed 5 bases and J 1 base; nucleotides not matched to a gene: 11. In germline, CDR1 is SEHNR, CDR2 FQNEAQ (reference sequence). The CDR3 protein is CASSRPVGRGGTDTQYF. CDR3 sequence (DNA): TGTGCCAGCAGCCGCCCGGTGGGGCGGGGGGGCACAGATACGCAGTATTTT.

The chain joins TRBV6-5 to TRBJ1-2; D unclear. Germline CDR1 is MNHEY and CDR2 is SVGAGI. The V gene lost 3 bases and the J gene lost 2 bases, with 16 bases spanning the gap. CDR3 length: 16 amino acids. CDR3 sequence: CASSYGRFWENYGYTF. The DNA of the CDR3 is TGTGCCAGCAGTTATGGCAGGTTTTGGGAAAACTATGGCTACACCTTC.

This clonotype was seen more than once but under ten times. V gene TRBV24-1 combines with J gene TRBJ2-1; D remains unclear. With 1 base removed from V and 6 bases from J, the gap between germline ends came to 12 bases. CDR3 length: 15 residues. Germline values: CDR1 KGHDR, CDR2 SFDVKD. The DNA of the CDR3 is TGTGCCACCAGTGATTTCCGCAAGCAACGCAATGAGCAGTTCTTC. Translation gives CATSDFRKQRNEQFF.

This clonotype has at least ten counts. The chain carries TRBV3-1 and TRBJ2-1; 14 bases map to TRBD2. The trim removed 4 bases at V and 3 bases at J, leaving 8 bases unmatched. The CDR3 spans 18 residues. The germline gives CDR1 LGHDT, CDR2 YNNKEL (reference sequence). This CDR3 reads CASSLGLAGGLVYNEQFF. CDR3 nucleotide sequence: TGTGCCAGCAGCCTCGGACTAGCGGGGGGCCTAGTCTACAATGAGCAGTTCTTC.

The chain combines TRBV29-1 with TRBJ2-1; 9 nucleotides line up with TRBD2. Germline CDR1 SQVTM, CDR2 ANQGSEA. The CDR3 sequence is 16 residues long. The V and J ends lost 2 bases and 7 bases, in that order; junction bases with no gene match: 12. The CDR3 region has the DNA TGCAGCGTTGAATTTGGCGGGGGGGCATACGAAAATGAGCAGTTCTTC. Its protein product is CSVEFGGGAYENEQFF.

The rearrangement links TRBV3-1 to TRBJ1-1; TRBD1 agrees at 8 bases. V trimming: 1 base; J trimming: 2 bases; junction bases outside the gene matches: 9. The CDR3 spans 17 residues. Germline V CDR1 and CDR2: LGHDT, YNNKEL (reference sequence). DNA for the CDR3: TGTGCCAGCAGCCAAGCTGCGTCAGGGGGCCCTAACACTGAAGCTTTCTTT. Its protein product is CASSQAASGGPNTEAFF.

The rearrangement joins TRBV12-3 or TRBV12-4 to TRBJ2-7; either TRBD1 or TRBD2 may fit D (6 bases each). Deletions cut 1 base from V and 5 bases from J, with 15 bases between. The CDR3 sequence is 15 residues long. This CDR3 reads CASSLEMGGRNEQYF. As DNA, the CDR3 is TGTGCCAGCAGTTTAGAGATGGGGGGCAGGAACGAGCAGTACTTC.

J is TRBJ2-5 and V is TRBV28, with a tentative D call TRBD2 (5 bases). CDR3 length: 13 amino acids. Germline V CDR1 and CDR2: MDHEN, SYDVKM. Trimming removed 6 bases at V and 7 bases at J, with 15 bases between. This chain's CDR3 is CASSTTDFWTQYF. DNA of the CDR3: TGTGCCAGCAGCACTACGGACTTCTGGACCCAGTACTTC.

This clonotype came up a few times. The J gene is TRBJ2-7, the V gene TRBV25-1; perhaps TRBD2 as D (6 bases). Germline CDR1 MGHDK, CDR2 SYGVNS. This CDR3 comprises 13 residues. The germline V and J ends were trimmed by 4 bases and 9 bases, with 16 bases remaining between them. CDR3 sequence: CASSGLGMDGQYV. In nucleotides, the CDR3 is TGTGCCAGCAGTGGACTAGGGATGGATGGGCAGTACGTC.

This clonotype was counted between two and nine times. The chain has TRBV7-2 and TRBJ2-5; maybe TRBD1 (6 bases). The CDR3 is 16 amino acids. Germline V gene lookup returns CDR1 SGHTA and CDR2 FQGNSA. Trimming shortened V by 5 bases and J by 2 bases, and 18 bases separated the two germline ends. CDR3 sequence: CASSKFGQMTQETQYF. CDR3 DNA sequence: TGTGCCAGCAGCAAATTCGGACAGATGACACAAGAGACCCAGTACTTC. The whole variable domain, filled in from reference TRBV7-2 and TRBJ2-5, reads GAGVSQSPSNKVTEKGKDVELRCDPISGHTALYWYRQSLGQGLEFLIYFQGNSAPDKSGLPSDRFSAERTGGSVSTLTIQRTQQEDSAVYLCASSKFGQMTQETQYFGPGTRLLVL.

This clonotype was observed a handful of times. The chain recombines TRBV10-3 with TRBJ2-1, with 8 bases identical to TRBD2. Germline assignment: CDR1 ENHRY and CDR2 SYGVKD. Trimming removed 6 bases from V and 12 bases from J; junction bases left unmatched: 10. This CDR3 spans 13 amino acids. In DNA, the CDR3 is TGTGCCATCAGGGGGCGGGGGGTCATGGGGCAGTTCTTC. Translation: CAIRGRGVMGQFF.

The chain carries TRBV18 and TRBJ1-1; the D is unclear. V shed 3 bases and J shed 5 bases, with 13 bases lying between them. Looked up from germline, CDR1 is KGHSH and CDR2 is LQKENI. This CDR3 region has 14 residues. CDR3 sequence reads: CASSPTFWETEAFF. The CDR3, as DNA: TGTGCCAGCTCACCCACGTTTTGGGAAACTGAAGCTTTCTTT.

V is TRBV15 and J is TRBJ1-1, with 8 bases lining up with TRBD1. With 3 bases clipped from V and 1 base from J, the junction kept 4 bases outside the gene matches. This CDR3 is built from 15 residues. From germline, CDR1 is LNHNV and CDR2 YYDKDF (reference sequence). The CDR3 DNA sequence: TGTGCCACCAGCAGTAGGACAGGGCGGAACACTGAAGCTTTCTTT. Its protein product is CATSSRTGRNTEAFF.

The chain combines TRBV6-5 with TRBJ2-7; tentatively, D is TRBD2 (6 bases). Germline V gene data show CDR1 as MNHEY and CDR2 as SVGAGI. The CDR3 contains 16 residues. The ends were cut back, 1 base at V and 2 bases at J, with 15 bases in the middle. CDR3 in amino acids: CASSYLGGRATYEQYF. The CDR3, as DNA: TGTGCCAGCAGTTACTTGGGGGGACGAGCTACCTACGAGCAGTACTTC.

This clonotype was counted between two and nine times. The V and J genes are TRBV6-6 and TRBJ2-3; D is undetermined. The CDR3 spans 13 residues. Trimming shortened V by 1 base and J by 2 bases, and 4 bases separated the two germline ends. Looked up from germline, CDR1 is MNHNY and CDR2 is SVGAGI (reference sequence). CDR3 sequence: CASSYYLTDTQYF. For the CDR3, the DNA is TGTGCCAGCAGTTACTACCTCACAGATACGCAGTATTTT.

V is TRBV29-1 and J is TRBJ2-2; D is possibly TRBD2 (5 bases). The CDR3 is made up of 18 amino acids. Germline V CDR1 and CDR2: SQVTM, ANQGSEA. Between the trimmed V and J ends, which lost 7 bases and 2 bases, there was a span of 26 bases. The CDR3 loop is CSDVGVGVAPGNTGELFF. CDR3 sequence (DNA): TGCAGCGATGTGGGAGTGGGTGTCGCACCCGGAAACACCGGGGAGCTGTTTTTT.

The chain employs TRBV12-3 or TRBV12-4 and TRBJ2-5; D not certain. There are 14 residues in the CDR3. The V gene lost 3 bases and the J gene lost 2 bases, with 10 bases spanning the gap. The CDR3 nucleotides are TGTGCCAGCAGTTTGGCTCACACTCAAGAGACCCAGTACTTC. Encoded protein: CASSLAHTQETQYF.

This sequence joins TRBV7-6 and TRBJ2-1; D could derive from TRBD1 or TRBD2 (6 bases each). The CDR3 is 15 residues long. Per the germline V gene, CDR1 is SGHVS and CDR2 is FNYEAQ. V was pared by 5 bases and J by 7 bases, with 18 bases between. CDR3 residues: CASSPLGGVGNEQFF. The DNA for the CDR3 is TGTGCCAGCAGCCCTCTGGGGGGCGTTGGGAATGAGCAGTTCTTC.

This clonotype was counted only a few times. This rearrangement joins TRBV3-1 to TRBJ2-1; D not certain. V shed 1 base and J shed 3 bases, with 10 bases lying between them. Per the germline V gene, CDR1 is LGHDT and CDR2 is YNNKEL (reference sequence). The CDR3 contains 15 residues. CDR3: CASSQVSTDYNEQFF. The CDR3 region has the DNA TGTGCCAGCAGCCAAGTTAGCACAGACTACAATGAGCAGTTCTTC.

This clonotype was seen a handful of times. The chain uses TRBV7-9 and TRBJ2-7, with 7 bases fitting TRBD1. CDR3 length: 12 residues. CDR1 is SEHNR and CDR2 is FQNEAQ in the germline V gene (reference sequence). Trimming cost V 5 bases and J 8 bases; bases outside gene matches: 6. Here the CDR3 reads CASSLDRAKQYV. CDR3 sequence (DNA): TGTGCCAGCAGCCTCGACAGGGCCAAGCAGTACGTC.

The chain recombines TRBV6-5 with TRBJ2-5; TRBD2 matches 12 bases. The CDR3 consists of 16 residues. CDR1 is MNHEY, CDR2 SVGAGI, per germline. Unmatched junction bases numbered 3, after V lost 2 bases and J lost 2 bases. CDR3 residues: CASSYATSGGQETQYF. For the CDR3, the DNA is TGTGCCAGCAGTTACGCGACTAGCGGGGGACAAGAGACCCAGTACTTC.